This T cell receptor beta chain was sequenced in a study of human T cells and chemical hapten exposure (dated by TCRdb to the early 2020s). About the study as a whole: For sensitization, 2% DPC in acetone was applied to a roughly 2 cm by roughly 2 cm area of upper inner arm skin. For TCR sequencing, blood came from 25 to 30 alopecia patients at anywhere from one to four time points (pre-sensitization, 2, 6 and 24 weeks). Patch testing on the upper back used Finn chambers containing 0.01% DPC, with scoring done after 6 days according to International Contact Dermatitis Research Group standards. The patient cohort, mostly female, included alopecia areata with under or over 50% scalp involvement, alopecia totalis and alopecia universalis. Throughout the roughly 23-week study period, patients were also given weekly therapeutic DPC doses on the scalp. Blood samples were taken from patients before sensitization (week 0) and at 2, 6 and about 24 weeks after DPC sensitization. Peripheral blood TCR repertoire changes were tracked in vivo in alopecia patients during primary and secondary sensitization to the hapten diphenylcyclopropenone (DPC). Libraries were combined into a pool for sequencing, and differences in TCR yield between samples came mainly from small differences in library volumes within the pool.

This clonotype was seen repeatedly, ten times or more. The clone's antigen remains unknown. It has no much larger one-base neighbor in the sample; base qualities were not kept. The investigation overall reported the following: Patch test score correlated positively with the number of PT1 expanded TCRs, reaching significance at thresholds 8, 16 and 32 but not at 4. Because every patient had alopecia, a presumed autoimmune disease, the patients' immune response might differ from that of healthy individuals. DPC sensitization did not change how many TCRs were above 1 in 1000 frequency, and no evidence was found of alterations in global repertoire structure. Compared with pre-sensitization or healthy control sets, expanded TCRs formed significantly more large CDR3 similarity clusters, which is consistent with antigen-driven responses. After repeated subsampling, changes were observed in the strength of the expansion versus patch-test correlation and in the threshold at which the correlation became significant.

The time point tag for this specimen amounts to: patch test 2, 6 weeks after DPC sensitization. Taken with the paper, the label for treatment or condition translates to: therapeutic diphenylcyclopropenone sensitization with weekly scalp DPC. At each patch-test visit, blood was drawn before the patch test was applied. To be eligible, patients had to be aged 18 to 70, diagnosed with alopecia and judged suitable for DPC therapy, while pregnant patients were excluded. Total RNA was extracted from unfractionated whole blood that had been collected in Tempus Blood RNA tubes. The CDR3 measures 21 amino acids from cysteine to phenylalanine. Here the CDR3 DNA is all that survives: 63 bases in frame from base 1. Relative to germline, V is missing 0 bases and J is missing 1 base, with 12 bases of the junction outside any gene match. Looking up the germline V gene yields CDR1 SGHTS and CDR2 YDEGEE. Library generation was performed with RACE. Sequenced using a NextSeq 500. During library preparation, unique molecular identifiers were attached to individual cDNA molecules so that TCRs could be counted in a quantitative, reproducible way. Each blood RNA sample was used to sequence both TCR alpha and TCR beta chains. Under the source paper's analysis protocol: The median number of TCRs per sample was roughly 94,000, ranging from about 20,000 to 700,000. The Decombinator software suite was used to annotate V, J and CDR3 in the TCR reads. For PS versus PT1 abundance plots, all samples were subsampled to the same number of TCRs (28,000). TCRs were defined as expanded if absent before sensitization and observed at least eight times at the 2-week time point. Through fastp at Q25 and MiXCR, TCRdb rebuilt clones from the public reads, retaining in-frame beta chains. Merged by CDR3 protein, the rows form single entries marked with the most common genes and DNA. Here the V and J calls rest on TCRdb's processing, not on the authors' analysis. The sample table holds over 40,000 distinct CDR3 sequences, of which around 3.2% were seen once. Roughly 6.6% of the sample is taken by the ten largest.

This specimen was whole blood, taken in connection with sensitization to the hapten diphenylcyclopropenone (DPC). Rearrangement joined TRBV5-8 to TRBJ2-1, with 14 bases in between that match TRBD2. The receptor was isolated from a man aged 40-49 years with alopecia areata. Some clones in this sample may be carry-over from other donors' samples. The encoded CDR3 is CASSLGPLGTSGSVSYNEQFF. The DNA sequence is TGTGCCAGCAGCTTGGGCCCATTGGGGACTAGCGGGAGTGTTTCCTACAATGAGCAGTTCTTC.